This T cell receptor beta chain came from a study of T cells in narcolepsy (dated by TCRdb to the late 2010s). As for the study more broadly: Patients with narcolepsy type 1 or type 2 (NT1, NT2) and healthy control donors were enrolled in the study. To look for autoreactive T cells in narcolepsy patients that target self-antigens of hypocretin neurons (hypocretin, TRIB2), the study used TCR Vbeta sequencing to follow clonotypes in blood and CSF.

Worth noting for this clone: Which antigen it targets is not known. The sample holds no much larger clone one base away, and base qualities are not on file.

Study-wide conclusions, independent of this receptor: Certain blood memory CD4+ repertoires from patients and controls had no sequences that matched autoreactive T cell clones. Patients and controls had comparable numbers of sequenced blood memory CD4+ clonotypes, averaging about 39,000 and 35,000, respectively. Autoreactive clonotypes were reported to be detected serially in the blood of the same patients and of different patients, but not in the blood of healthy controls. Plots comparing CSF and blood CD4+ T cell clonotypes from the same patient highlighted HCRT-specific and TRIB2-specific autoreactive clonotypes.

For TCR Vbeta sequencing, memory CD4+ T cells were sorted ex vivo from the peripheral blood of narcolepsy patients and healthy controls. Library preparation used the immunoSEQ multiplex PCR assay. The immuneACCESS repertoire file appears here via TCRdb, limited to in-frame rearrangements. These files lack a portion of the clones; in checked studies, under half of the deficit traces to unresolved V genes, and the cause of the others is not known. This sample comprises over 25,000 clones, more than 65% of them detected only once. In total, the top ten clones hold approximately 6.3% of the sample. The germline V gene encodes CDR1 SNHLY and CDR2 FYNNEI. V is clipped by 8 bases and J by 0 bases, and the sequence between their germline boundaries is 8 bases long. From its cysteine to its phenylalanine, the CDR3 spans 14 amino acids. The entry retains the CDR3 DNA only, 42 bases that are in frame from base 1.

The sequence was collected from a human donor in good health. In this chain, TRBV2 is recombined with TRBJ2-6; there is no confident call for the D gene. The sample taken for sequencing was memory (CD45RA-) CD4+ T cells from blood. According to the study, the label for this sample's cell subset or site signals: memory T cells sorted ex vivo from peripheral blood. CDR3 reads: CASLEVSGANVLTF. In nucleotide form, the sequence is TGTGCCAGCCTTGAGGTCTCTGGGGCCAACGTCCTGACTTTC.